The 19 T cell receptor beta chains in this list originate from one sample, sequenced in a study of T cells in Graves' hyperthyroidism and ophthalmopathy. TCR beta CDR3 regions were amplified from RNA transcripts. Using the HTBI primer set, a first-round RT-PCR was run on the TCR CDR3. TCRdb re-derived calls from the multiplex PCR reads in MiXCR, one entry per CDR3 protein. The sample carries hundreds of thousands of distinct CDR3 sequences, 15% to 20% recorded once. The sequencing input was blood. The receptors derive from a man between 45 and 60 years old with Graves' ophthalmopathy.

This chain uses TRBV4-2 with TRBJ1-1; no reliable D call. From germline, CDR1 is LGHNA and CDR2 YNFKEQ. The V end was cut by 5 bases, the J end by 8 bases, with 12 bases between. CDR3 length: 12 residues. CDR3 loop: CASSIREGEAFF. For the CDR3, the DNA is TGTGCCAGCAGCATTCGGGAGGGAGAAGCTTTCTTT.

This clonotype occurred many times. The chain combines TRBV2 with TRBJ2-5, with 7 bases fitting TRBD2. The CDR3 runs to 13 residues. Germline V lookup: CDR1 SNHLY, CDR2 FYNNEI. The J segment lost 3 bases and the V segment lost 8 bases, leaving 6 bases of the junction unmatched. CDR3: CASARTSEETQYF. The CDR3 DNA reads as TGTGCCAGCGCACGGACTAGTGAAGAGACCCAGTACTTC.

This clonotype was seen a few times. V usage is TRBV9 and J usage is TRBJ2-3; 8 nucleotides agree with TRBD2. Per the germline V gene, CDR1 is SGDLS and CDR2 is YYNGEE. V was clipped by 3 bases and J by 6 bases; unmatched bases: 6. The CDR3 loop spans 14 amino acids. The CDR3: CASSADRTSDTQYF. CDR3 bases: TGTGCCAGCAGCGCGGACCGGACTAGCGATACGCAGTATTTT.

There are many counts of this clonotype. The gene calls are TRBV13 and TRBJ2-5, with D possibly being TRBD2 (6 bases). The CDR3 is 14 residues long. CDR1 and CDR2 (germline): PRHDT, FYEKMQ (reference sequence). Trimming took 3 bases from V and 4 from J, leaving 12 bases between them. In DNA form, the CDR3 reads TGTGCCAGCAGCTTGGGTAGGAGGGCAGAGACCCAGTACTTC. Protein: CASSLGRRAETQYF.

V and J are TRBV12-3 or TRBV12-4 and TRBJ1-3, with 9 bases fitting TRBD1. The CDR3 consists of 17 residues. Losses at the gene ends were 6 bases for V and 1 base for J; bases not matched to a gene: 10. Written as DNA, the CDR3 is TGTGCCAGCAGACCAACAGGGGGCTCGGGGTCTGGAAACACCATATATTTT. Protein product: CASRPTGGSGSGNTIYF.

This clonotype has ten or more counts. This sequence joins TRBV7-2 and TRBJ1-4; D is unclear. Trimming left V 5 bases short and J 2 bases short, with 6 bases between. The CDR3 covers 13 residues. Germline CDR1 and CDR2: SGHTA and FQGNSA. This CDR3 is CASSPRTNEKLFF. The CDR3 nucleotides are TGTGCCAGCAGCCCGCGGACTAATGAAAAACTGTTTTTT.

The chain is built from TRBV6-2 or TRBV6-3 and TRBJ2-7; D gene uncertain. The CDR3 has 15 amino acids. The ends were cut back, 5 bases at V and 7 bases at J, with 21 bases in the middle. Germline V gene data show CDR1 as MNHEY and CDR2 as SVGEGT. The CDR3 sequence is CASSALGAARVEQYF. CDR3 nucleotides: TGTGCCAGCAGTGCCCTCGGTGCGGCCCGTGTAGAGCAGTACTTC.

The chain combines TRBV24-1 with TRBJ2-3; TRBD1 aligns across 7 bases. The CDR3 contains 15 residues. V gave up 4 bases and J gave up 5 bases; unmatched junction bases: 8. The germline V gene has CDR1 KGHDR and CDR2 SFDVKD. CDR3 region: CATSDPGQSVDTQYF. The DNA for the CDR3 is TGTGCCACCAGTGACCCGGGACAGTCGGTAGATACGCAGTATTTT.

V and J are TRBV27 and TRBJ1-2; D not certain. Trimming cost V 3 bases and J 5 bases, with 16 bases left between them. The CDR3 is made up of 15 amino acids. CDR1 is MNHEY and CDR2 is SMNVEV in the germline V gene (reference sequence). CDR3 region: CASSLEGVGLYGYTF. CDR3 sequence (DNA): TGTGCCAGCAGTTTGGAGGGAGTTGGGTTGTATGGCTACACCTTC.

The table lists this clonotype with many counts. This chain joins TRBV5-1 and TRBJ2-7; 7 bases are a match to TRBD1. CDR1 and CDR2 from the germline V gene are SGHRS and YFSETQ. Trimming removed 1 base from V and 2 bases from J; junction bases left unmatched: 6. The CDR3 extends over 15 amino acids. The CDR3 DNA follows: TGCGCCAGCAGCTTGTACGGGACAGCCACCTACGAGCAGTACTTC. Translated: CASSLYGTATYEQYF.

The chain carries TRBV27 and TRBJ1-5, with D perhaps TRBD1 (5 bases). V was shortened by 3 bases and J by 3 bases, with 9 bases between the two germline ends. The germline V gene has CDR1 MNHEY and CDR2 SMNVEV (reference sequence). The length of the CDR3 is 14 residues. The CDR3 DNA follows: TGTGCCAGCAGTTTGCAGGGAGACAATCAGCCCCAGCATTTT. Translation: CASSLQGDNQPQHF.

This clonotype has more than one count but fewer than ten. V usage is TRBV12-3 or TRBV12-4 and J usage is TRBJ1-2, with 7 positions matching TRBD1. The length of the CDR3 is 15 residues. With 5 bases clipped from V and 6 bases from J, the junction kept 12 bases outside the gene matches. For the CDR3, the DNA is TGTGCCAGCAGTCTCCGGGGGACAGCATCCGATGGCTACACCTTC. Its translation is CASSLRGTASDGYTF.

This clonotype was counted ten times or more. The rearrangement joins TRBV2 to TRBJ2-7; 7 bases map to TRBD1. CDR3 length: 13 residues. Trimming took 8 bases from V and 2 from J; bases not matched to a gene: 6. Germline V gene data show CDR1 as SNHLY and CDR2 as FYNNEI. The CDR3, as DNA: TGTGCCAGCTACTCCGACAGGGCCTACGAGCAGTACTTC. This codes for CASYSDRAYEQYF.

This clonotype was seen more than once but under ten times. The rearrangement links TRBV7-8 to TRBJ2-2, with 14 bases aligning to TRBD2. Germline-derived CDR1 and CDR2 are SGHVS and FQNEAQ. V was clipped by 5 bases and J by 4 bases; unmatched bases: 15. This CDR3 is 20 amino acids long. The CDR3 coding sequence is TGTGCCAGCAGCCCCAGACTAGCGGGAGGGGCCCAGGCCCTCACCGGGGAGCTGTTTTTT. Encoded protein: CASSPRLAGGAQALTGELFF.

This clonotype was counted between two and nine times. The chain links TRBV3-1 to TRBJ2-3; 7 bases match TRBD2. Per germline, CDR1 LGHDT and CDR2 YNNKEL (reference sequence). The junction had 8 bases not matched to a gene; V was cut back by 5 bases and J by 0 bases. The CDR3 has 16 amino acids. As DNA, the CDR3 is TGTGCCAGCAGCGGACGCGGGAGTTGGAGCACAGATACGCAGTATTTT. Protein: CASSGRGSWSTDTQYF.

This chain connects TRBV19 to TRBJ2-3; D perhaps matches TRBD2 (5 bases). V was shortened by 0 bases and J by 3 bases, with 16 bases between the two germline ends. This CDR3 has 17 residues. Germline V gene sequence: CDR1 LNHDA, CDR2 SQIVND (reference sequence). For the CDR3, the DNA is TGTGCCAGTAGTATAGAGGGCGGAACTAGAACTACAGATACGCAGTATTTT. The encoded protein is CASSIEGGTRTTDTQYF.

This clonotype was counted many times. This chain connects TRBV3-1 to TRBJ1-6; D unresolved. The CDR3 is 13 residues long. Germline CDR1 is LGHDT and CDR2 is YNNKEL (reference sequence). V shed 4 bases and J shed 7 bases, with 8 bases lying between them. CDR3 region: CASSPGKNSPLHF. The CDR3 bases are TGTGCCAGCAGCCCGGGAAAGAATTCACCCCTCCACTTT.

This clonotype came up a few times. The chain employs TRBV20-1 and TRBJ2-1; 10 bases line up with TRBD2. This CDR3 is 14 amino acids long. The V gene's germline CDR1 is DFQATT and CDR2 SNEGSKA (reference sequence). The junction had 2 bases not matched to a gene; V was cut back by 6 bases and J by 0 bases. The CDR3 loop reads CSARLAGSYNEQFF. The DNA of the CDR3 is TGCAGTGCAAGACTAGCGGGCTCCTACAATGAGCAGTTCTTC.

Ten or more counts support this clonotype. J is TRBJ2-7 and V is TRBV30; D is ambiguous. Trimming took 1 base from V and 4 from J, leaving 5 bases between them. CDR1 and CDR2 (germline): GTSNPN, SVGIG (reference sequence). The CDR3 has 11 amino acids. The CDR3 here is CAWSGQYEQYF. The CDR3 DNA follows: TGTGCCTGGAGTGGGCAGTACGAGCAGTACTTC.